This T cell receptor (beta chain) was profiled in a study of T cells after yellow fever vaccination. On the study more broadly: Low-cell-number fractions were prepared with SMART-Seq v4 Ultra Low Input.

TCRdb ran MiXCR on the 5' RACE reads and lists one entry per CDR3 protein. Of some 110,000 distinct CDR3 sequences detected, about 7.4% appear once; the ten largest clones hold 2% to 3%. CDR3 size: 16 residues. Germline CDR1 SGHAT, CDR2 FQNNGV. Trimming removed 1 base at V and 6 bases at J, with 17 bases between. The input for sequencing was CD4+ T cells sorted from PBMCs, taken 9 to 11 days after the first yellow fever vaccination. This TCR was recovered from a man aged 18 to 30 who received the YFV17D yellow fever vaccine. The chain carries TRBV11-2 and TRBJ2-3, with D perhaps assigned TRBD1 or TRBD2 (6 bases each). The CDR3 sequence is CASSLVGGRGLDTQYF. The CDR3 DNA follows: TGTGCCAGCAGCTTAGTTGGGGGCCGGGGGTTGGATACGCAGTATTTT.